The clone carrying this T cell receptor beta chain has ten or more counts. This record comes from a study of regulatory T cells in long-lasting Graves disease. Time point given: newly diagnosed GD, antithyroid drugs for less than 3 months. PBMC-derived RNA was used for the TCR library. Through Arm-PCR of CDR3 regions and iRepertoire HTBI primers, TCR beta libraries were built. Using its own MiXCR run on the multiplex PCR reads, TCRdb lists one record per CDR3 protein. The sample lists about 220,000 distinct CDR3 sequences; roughly 19% were seen once. The sample was also reused in another study, on T cells in Graves' hyperthyroidism and ophthalmopathy.

The sample was peripheral blood mononuclear cells (PBMCs), taken at new diagnosis, from a patient treated with antithyroid drugs. This TCR came from a young woman with Graves disease.

Written as DNA, the CDR3 is TGCAGTGCCAAGAAGGGGGCCCAAGAGACCCAGTACTTC. This sequence encodes CSAKKGAQETQYF. V and J are TRBV20-1 and TRBJ2-5; TRBD1 matches at 7 bases. Trimming cost V 6 bases and J 1 base; bases outside gene matches: 5. The germline CDR1 and CDR2 sequences are DFQATT and SNEGSKA (reference sequence). This CDR3 has 13 amino acids.